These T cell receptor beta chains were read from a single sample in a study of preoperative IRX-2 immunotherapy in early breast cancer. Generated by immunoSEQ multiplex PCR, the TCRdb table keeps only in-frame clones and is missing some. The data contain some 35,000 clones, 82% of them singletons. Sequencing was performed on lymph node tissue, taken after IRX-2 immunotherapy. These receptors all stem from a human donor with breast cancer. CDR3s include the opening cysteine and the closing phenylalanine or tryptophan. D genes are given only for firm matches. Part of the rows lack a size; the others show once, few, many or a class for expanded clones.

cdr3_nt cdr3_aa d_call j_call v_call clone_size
TGTGCCAGTAGTCCCGCCCACCGGAGCGAAAGGGGCTACACCTTC CASSPAHRSERGYTF - TRBJ1-2 TRBV19 -
TGTGCCACCAGCCGACGGAGGCCCGGACTAGCGGGGGGGAATGAGCAGTTCTTC CATSRRRPGLAGGNEQFF TRBD2 TRBJ2-1 TRBV15 -
TGTGCCAGCAGAGAACAGGTCTACGAGCAGTACTTC CASREQVYEQYF - TRBJ2-7 TRBV6-8 -
TGTGCCAGCAGTGCACTAGCGGGGCGTGATACGCAGTATTTT CASSALAGRDTQYF TRBD2 TRBJ2-3 TRBV6-8 -
TGTGCCAGCAGTTCGACAGGTAGAGCCACTGAAGCTTTCTTT CASSSTGRATEAFF - TRBJ1-1 TRBV6-8 -
TGTGCCAGCAGCTTACTAGACAGGGGGCGGCCATACACTGAAGCTTTCTTT CASSLLDRGRPYTEAFF TRBD1 TRBJ1-1 TRBV11-3 -
TGTGCCAGCAGGGCCTATATGAATGAAAAACTGTTTTTT CASRAYMNEKLFF - TRBJ1-4 TRBV22-1 -
TGCGCCAGCAGCTCAGCAGCGAACACTGAAGCTTTCTTT CASSSAANTEAFF - TRBJ1-1 TRBV23-1 once
TGCGCCAGCAGCTTGTACGTAGGGTCAGCGACTAACAATGAGCAGTTCTTC CASSLYVGSATNNEQFF - TRBJ2-1 TRBV5-1 -
TGTGCCAGCAGCTCGCGACTAGCGGGGGGGGAGACCCAGTACTTC CASSSRLAGGETQYF TRBD2 TRBJ2-5 TRBV11-3 -
TGTGCCAGCAGCTTAGCGGGAGACTCCTATAATTCACCCCTCCACTTT CASSLAGDSYNSPLHF - TRBJ1-6 TRBV7-1 -
TGTGCCAGTAGTGTACAGGGATTGGGTTCACCCCTCCACTTT CASSVQGLGSPLHF - TRBJ1-6 TRBV19 -
TGTGCTAGTGGTCCCTCGACGGAATCCACAGATACGCAGTATTTT CASGPSTESTDTQYF - TRBJ2-3 TRBV12-5 -
TGTGCCAGCAGTTTAAGGGGAGGGAACAAGGTCGGAAACACCATATATTTT CASSLRGGNKVGNTIYF - TRBJ1-3 TRBV28 -
TGTGCCAGCAGTTTGGGACAGCACAATCAGCCCCAGCATTTT CASSLGQHNQPQHF TRBD1 TRBJ1-5 TRBV28 -
TGTGCCAGCAGTTCCGGCCCATTCTATGGCTACACCTTC CASSSGPFYGYTF - TRBJ1-2 TRBV6-8 -
TGTGCCAGCAGCTTAGACCCTACAGGGGTGTATTCACCCCTCCACTTT CASSLDPTGVYSPLHF TRBD1 TRBJ1-6 TRBV11-3 few
TGTGCCACCAGTGTAAAGGGAGGCCTTGTGAACTGGCCTTTTTACGAGCAGTACTTC CATSVKGGLVNWPFYEQYF - TRBJ2-7 TRBV22-1 -
TGTGCCAGCAGTTACAATTTGGCACCGGGACAGGGGCAAGAGACCCAGTACTTC CASSYNLAPGQGQETQYF TRBD1 TRBJ2-5 TRBV6-8 few
TGTGCCACCGATACAGGGAGCGGTTACACAGATACGCAGTATTTT CATDTGSGYTDTQYF - TRBJ2-3 TRBV6-8 -
TGTGCCAGCTCACCAAGTGACACTAACTATGGCTACACCTTC CASSPSDTNYGYTF - TRBJ1-2 TRBV18 -
TGTGCCAGCAGTTACCCCCCGGCAGGCCTCTACTTT CASSYPPAGLYF - TRBJ1-6 TRBV6-8 -
TGTGCCAGTAGCCTACTTATTCAGGCTACGCAGTATTTT CASSLLIQATQYF - TRBJ2-3 TRBV19 -
TGTGCCAGCAGCCTAGACGGATTCTCTGGAAACACCATATATTTT CASSLDGFSGNTIYF - TRBJ1-3 TRBV11-3 few
TGTGCCACCAGCAGCGGCCAACAGGGGTTAGGGGGCTACACCTTC CATSSGQQGLGGYTF TRBD1 TRBJ1-2 TRBV15 -
TGTGCCAGTAGTCCTAAAGGGGAAACTAATGAAAAACTGTTTTTT CASSPKGETNEKLFF - TRBJ1-4 TRBV19 -
TGTGCCAGCAGCTTAGTTCCAAATACGGGTAACACTGGGGAGCTGTTTTTT CASSLVPNTGNTGELFF - TRBJ2-2 TRBV7-1 -
TGTGCCAGCAGCCGAGACCGGGACAGGACCGGGGACACCGGGGAGCTGTTTTTT CASSRDRDRTGDTGELFF TRBD1 TRBJ2-2 TRBV11-3 -
TGTGCCAGCAGTGAGAGATCGGGCACTGAAGCTTTCTTT CASSERSGTEAFF - TRBJ1-1 TRBV6-8 once
TGTGCCAGCAACCAGGGGGTTTCTAACTATGGCTACACCTTC CASNQGVSNYGYTF TRBD1 TRBJ1-2 TRBV11-3 -
TGTGCCAGCAGTGGGATTTTTGGGAACACTGAAGCTTTCTTT CASSGIFGNTEAFF - TRBJ1-1 TRBV25-1 -
TGTGCCAGCAGTTTATTTTTAGGGGTTGGGGCTTTCTTT CASSLFLGVGAFF - TRBJ1-1 TRBV28 -
TGCGTCAGCAGCCAAGATGGTAGTGACAGTTCCTACGAGCAGTACTTC CVSSQDGSDSSYEQYF - TRBJ2-7 TRBV1 -
TGTGCCAGCAGCTACACTAGCGGGGGCGGAGAGACCCAGTACTTC CASSYTSGGGETQYF TRBD2 TRBJ2-5 TRBV7-1 few
TGTGCCAGCAGGGGACAGAAAGCGAACACCGGGGAGCTGTTTTTT CASRGQKANTGELFF TRBD1 TRBJ2-2 TRBV28 -
TGCGCCAGCAGCCTGGGACAGGGTGTCGGTCAGCCCCAGCATTTT CASSLGQGVGQPQHF TRBD1 TRBJ1-5 TRBV4-1 -
TGTGCCAGCAGGGAGAGAAACACCGGGGAGCTGTTTTTT CASRERNTGELFF - TRBJ2-2 TRBV6-8 few
TGTGCCAGCAGCTTAGGACACGCGAACACCGGGGAGCTGTTTTTT CASSLGHANTGELFF - TRBJ2-2 TRBV7-1 -